One T cell receptor (beta chain) is described in this entry. Its antigen is not identified. These data are taken from a study of T-cell memory formation after mild COVID-19. Study-wide background: Clusters of TCRs were largely donor specific.

V was cut by 10 bases and J by 4 bases, with 16 bases left in between. The CDR3 runs 13 residues. Germline CDR1 reads MGHDK; CDR2 reads SYGVNS. Using constant-segment primers, 5'RACE produced TCR alpha and TCR beta cDNA libraries carrying sample barcodes and UMIs. TCRdb used MiXCR to reprocess the 5' RACE reads, holding one entry per CDR3 protein. The table has approximately 490,000 distinct CDR3 sequences, roughly 20% seen once. Broader study findings: Nothing confirmed that second-wave clones peaking on day 37 were specific for SARS-CoV-2. Among contracting clones, CD4+ were mainly CM/EM and CD8+ enriched in EMRA.

The chain combines TRBV25-1 with TRBJ1-1, with D unresolved. This receptor was identified in an adult woman who had mild COVID-19 (a few samples of this study predate the infection). Cell type and time point are not known. Sequencing used PBMCs or a T cell subset sorted from them (not recorded which). The CDR3, as DNA: TGTGCCACCCTGGGCCGCTGGGTCACTGAAGCTTTCTTT. Translating gives CATLGRWVTEAFF.